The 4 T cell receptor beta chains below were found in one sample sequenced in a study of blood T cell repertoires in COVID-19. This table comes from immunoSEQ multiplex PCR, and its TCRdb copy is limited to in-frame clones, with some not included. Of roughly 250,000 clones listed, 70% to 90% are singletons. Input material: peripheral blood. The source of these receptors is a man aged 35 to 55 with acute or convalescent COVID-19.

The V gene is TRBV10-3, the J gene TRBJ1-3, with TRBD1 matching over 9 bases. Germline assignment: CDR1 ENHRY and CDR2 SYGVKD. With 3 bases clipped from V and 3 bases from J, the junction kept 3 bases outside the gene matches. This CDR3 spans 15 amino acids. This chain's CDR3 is CAISDPDRGGNTIYF. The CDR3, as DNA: TGTGCCATCAGTGACCCGGACAGGGGTGGAAACACCATATATTTT.

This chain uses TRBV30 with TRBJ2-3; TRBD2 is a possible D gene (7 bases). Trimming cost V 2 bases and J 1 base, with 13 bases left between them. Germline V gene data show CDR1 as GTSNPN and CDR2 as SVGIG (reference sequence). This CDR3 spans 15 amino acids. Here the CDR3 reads CAWSTGRDGTDTQYF. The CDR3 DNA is TGTGCCTGGAGTACAGGGAGGGATGGCACAGATACGCAGTATTTT.

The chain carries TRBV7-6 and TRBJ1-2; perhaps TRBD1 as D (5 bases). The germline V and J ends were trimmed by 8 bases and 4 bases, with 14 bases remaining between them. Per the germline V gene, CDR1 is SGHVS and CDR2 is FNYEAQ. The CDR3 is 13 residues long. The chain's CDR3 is CASGEGQGYGYTF. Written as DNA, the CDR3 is TGTGCCAGCGGGGAGGGGCAGGGCTATGGCTACACCTTC.

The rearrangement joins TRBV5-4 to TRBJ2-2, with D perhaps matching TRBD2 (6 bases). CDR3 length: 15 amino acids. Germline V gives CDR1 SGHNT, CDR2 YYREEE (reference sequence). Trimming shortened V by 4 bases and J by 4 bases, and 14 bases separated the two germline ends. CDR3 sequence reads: CASSLRVGGTGELFF. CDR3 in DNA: TGTGCCAGCAGCCTCAGAGTCGGGGGCACCGGGGAGCTGTTTTTT.